This TCR beta chain was captured by sequencing in a study of naive and memory T cell subsets (TCRdb year 2017). At the level of the whole study: An open-source, UMI-based TCR alpha and beta sequencing pipeline was applied to sorted naive and memory peripheral blood T cell subsets. RNA was DNase-treated and reverse transcribed with TCR constant-region primers, mostly using SuperScript III. The functional CMV T cell responses agreed completely with IgG serology results.

Separate amplification of TCR alpha and beta chain libraries was performed from the second PCR step onward. To determine each donor's CMV status, fresh PBMCs were stimulated overnight with CMV viral lysate, and IFNgamma production from CD4+ T cells was then assessed. Miltenyi beads were used first to positively select CD4 T cells, and CD8 T cells were then positively selected from the CD4-negative fraction. Cells stained for CD3, CD4, CD8, CD45RA, CD27 and a live/dead dye were sorted on a BD Aria II into four subsets by CD45RA and CD27. Blood came from a few healthy volunteers, each fractionated into CD4 and CD8 T cells and then into four differentiation subsets. Approximately 0.11 L of peripheral blood was drawn per donor, and PBMC were isolated by Ficoll-Paque PLUS density-gradient centrifugation. Sorted cells were lysed in RLT buffer, after which RNA was extracted using a Qiagen RNeasy kit and stored at -80 degrees C.

General study outcomes and caveats: In both CD4 and CD8 cells, going from naive through CM, EM and EMRA, the Gini index went up while Shannon and inverse Simpson diversity went down. Each clonotype was defined as a single alpha or beta chain sequence rather than as a paired alpha/beta receptor. RNA-based TCR counts may be affected by expression changes linked to T cell activation and differentiation. A few larger clonotypes were present in naive repertoires, particularly the CD8 repertoires, and these clonotypes were possibly memory cells re-expressing CD45RA. Once error correction was done, more than 90% of naive TCR sequences showed up just once, which made the naive abundance distributions much steeper than those of the memory subsets. The abundance of TCRs followed a power law with an exponent that differed between naive and memory subsets yet stayed consistent across the three individuals. The repertoire findings for the naive and memory subsets could not be validated, as no ground truth was available.

Library preparation used UMI-ligation and nested PCR. The beta constant-region primer consisted of an equimolar mixture of two oligonucleotides that together covered TRBC1 and TRBC2. Four rounds of PCR, combining the SP2 primer with nested alpha and beta constant-region primers, were used to amplify the ligated cDNA. A single-stranded oligonucleotide containing the SP2 primer and a 12-nucleotide UMI was joined to the 3' end of the cDNA by T4 RNA ligase 1. Incubation of the ligation reaction was carried out at 16 degrees C for roughly 19-24 hours. To avoid over-amplification, PCR2 was usually performed as a SYBR Green qPCR and halted once a predetermined threshold was reached. Apart from the first purification, every purification step used Agencourt AMPure XP magnetic beads. Library quantification was done by Qubit, followed by a TapeStation check on which the main peak was expected at around 650 bp. Pooled libraries were sequenced on an Illumina MiSeq with v2 2x251 paired-end kits, typically giving roughly 0.95-2 million reads per sample. Each sample's library went into the pool at about 4.2 nM, and roughly 4.5-7.5% PhiX was added to help with cluster recognition. On the authors' methods: V and J genes were assigned to Demultiplexor-processed FASTQ reads by Decombinator through tag matching, with a single base-pair mismatch being allowed. Collapsinator relied on UMIs to fix sequencing errors as well as frequency errors caused by PCR heterogeneity. TCRs were translated and CDR3s were extracted from the conserved cysteine to the FGXG phenylalanine by CDR3Translator, with non-productive sequences being flagged. Repertoires were subsampled to equal numbers of UMI-defined TCRs before Gini, Shannon entropy and inverse Simpson indices were calculated. Within the linear range, a power law was fitted by maximum likelihood to the distributions of clonotype abundance. On one naive CD8 sample, the pipeline and MIGEC gave similar UMI counts, unique TCR numbers and clonal distributions. In one analysis, naive TCRs that were also found in any memory subset of the same donor were excluded from the naive repertoire. A set of several thousand CMV-associated CDR3 sequences, compiled from VDJdb and a published dataset, was used to search the repertoires. The public sequencing data were trimmed at Q25 with fastp and processed into clonotypes with MiXCR by TCRdb, which kept only in-frame beta chains. For every CDR3 protein sequence, its rows merge into one entry that carries the most common genes and DNA. Here the V and J calls rest on TCRdb's processing, not on the authors' analysis. This sample holds 140,000 to 150,000 distinct CDR3 sequences; 22% were observed only once. Of the sample, 0.085% to 0.11% is held by the ten largest clones.

A few counts support this clonotype. Its target antigen remains unknown. No much larger clone exists at a distance of one base, and base qualities are not known. The source of this sequence is a human donor in good health. The sequencing input was naive CD4+ T cells from blood. The sample's cell subset or site label, in plain terms: naive T cells, CD45RA high CD27+.

The DNA sequence is as follows: TGTGCCAGCAGCGCCCACAGGGGCGAGCAGTACTTC. Translation gives CASSAHRGEQYF. The chain employs TRBV9 and TRBJ2-7; TRBD1 fits 7 bases in the junction. The CDR3 contains 12 residues, cysteine and phenylalanine counted. Only the CDR3 part of the read is kept: 36 bases, read in frame from the first base. Compared with germline, V lacks 3 bases and J lacks 6 bases; bases without a gene match: 3. From a lookup of the germline V gene, CDR1 and CDR2 are SGDLS and YYNGEE.